This TCR beta chain was sequenced during a study of blood T cells in healthy people across ages. Study information: Template-switching capture recovered about one barcoded beta molecule per two T cells.

The authors ran a second PCR of about 6 to 11 cycles using a sample-barcoded 5' primer and a J-beta primer mix. TCRdb analysed the 5' RACE reads with MiXCR anew, one entry per CDR3 protein. Seen here are about 1 million distinct CDR3 sequences, 40% to 50% observed once, and the top ten hold approximately 17%. Germline V gives CDR1 SGHDT, CDR2 YYEEEE. The CDR3 is 16 amino acids. V gave up 1 base and J gave up 2 bases; unmatched junction bases: 7. The sample was blood. This chain joins TRBV5-6 and TRBJ2-3; TRBD1 matches 7 bases. This clonotype was obtained from a woman aged 60-75 years in good health. CDR3 DNA sequence: TGTGCCAGCAGCTTGCGGGTTGGACAGGCCACAGATACGCAGTATTTT. Residues: CASSLRVGQATDTQYF.